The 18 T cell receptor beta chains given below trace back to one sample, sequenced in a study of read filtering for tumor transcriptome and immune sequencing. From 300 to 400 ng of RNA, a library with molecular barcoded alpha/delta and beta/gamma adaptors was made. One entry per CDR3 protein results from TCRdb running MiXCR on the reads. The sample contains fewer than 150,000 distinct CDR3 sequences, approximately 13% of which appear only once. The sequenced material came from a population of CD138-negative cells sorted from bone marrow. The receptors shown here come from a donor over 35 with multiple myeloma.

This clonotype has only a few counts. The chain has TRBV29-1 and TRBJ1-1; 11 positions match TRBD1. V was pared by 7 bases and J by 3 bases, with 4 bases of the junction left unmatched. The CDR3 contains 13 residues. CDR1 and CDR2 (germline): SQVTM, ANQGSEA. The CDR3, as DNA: TGCAGCGCACCGGGACAGGGGGACACTGAAGCTTTCTTT. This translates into CSAPGQGDTEAFF.

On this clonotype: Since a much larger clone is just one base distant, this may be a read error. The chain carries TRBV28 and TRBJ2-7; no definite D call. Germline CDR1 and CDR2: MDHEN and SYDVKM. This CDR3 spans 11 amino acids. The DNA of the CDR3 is TGTGCCAGCAGTTACCGCTACGAGCGGTACTTC. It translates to CASSYRYERYF. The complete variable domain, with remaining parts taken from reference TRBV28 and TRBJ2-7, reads DVKVTQSSRYLVKRTGEKVFLECVQDMDHENMFWYRQDPGLGLRLIYFSYDVKMKEKGDIPEGYSVSREKKERFSLILESASTNQTSMYLCASSYRYERYFGPGTRLTVT.

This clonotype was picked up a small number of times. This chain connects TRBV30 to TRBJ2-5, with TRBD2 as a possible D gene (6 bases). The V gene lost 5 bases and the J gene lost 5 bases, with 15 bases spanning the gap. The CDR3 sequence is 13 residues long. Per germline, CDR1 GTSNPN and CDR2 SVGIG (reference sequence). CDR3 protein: CAWGRLDVETQYF. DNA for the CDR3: TGTGCCTGGGGGCGACTAGATGTGGAGACCCAGTACTTC.

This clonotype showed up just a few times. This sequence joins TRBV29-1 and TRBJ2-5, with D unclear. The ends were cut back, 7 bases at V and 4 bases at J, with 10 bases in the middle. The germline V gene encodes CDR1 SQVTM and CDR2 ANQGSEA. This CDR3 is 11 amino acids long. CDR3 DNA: TGCAGCGCCAGCGTCGGAGAGACCCAGTACTTC. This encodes CSASVGETQYF.

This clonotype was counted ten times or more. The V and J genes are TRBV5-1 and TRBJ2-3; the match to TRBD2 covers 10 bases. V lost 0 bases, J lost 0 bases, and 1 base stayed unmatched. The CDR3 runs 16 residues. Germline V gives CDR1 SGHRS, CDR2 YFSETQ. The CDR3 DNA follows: TGCGCCAGCAGCTTGGCTAGCGGGGGAAGCACAGATACGCAGTATTTT. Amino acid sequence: CASSLASGGSTDTQYF.

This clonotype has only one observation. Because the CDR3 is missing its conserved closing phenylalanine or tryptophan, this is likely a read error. The CDR3 region has the DNA TGTGCCAGCAGCTTTGGGGGGACAGGATTGACCTACGAGCAGTACCTC. This encodes CASSFGGTGLTYEQYL. The chain recombines TRBV7-9 with TRBJ2-7; 8 bases fit TRBD1. The CDR3 contains 16 residues. The V gene end was trimmed by 3 bases and the J gene end by 2 bases; junction bases not matched to a gene: 9. Germline assignment: CDR1 SEHNR and CDR2 FQNEAQ (reference sequence).

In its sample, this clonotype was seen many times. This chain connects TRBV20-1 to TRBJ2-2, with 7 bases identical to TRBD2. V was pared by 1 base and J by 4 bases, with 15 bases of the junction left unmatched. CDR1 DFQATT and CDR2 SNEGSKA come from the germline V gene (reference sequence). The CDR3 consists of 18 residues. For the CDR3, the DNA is TGCAGTGCTAGAGGCGGCAGTGGGGCGGGAGTGGGCACCGGGGAGCTGTTTTTT. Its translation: CSARGGSGAGVGTGELFF.

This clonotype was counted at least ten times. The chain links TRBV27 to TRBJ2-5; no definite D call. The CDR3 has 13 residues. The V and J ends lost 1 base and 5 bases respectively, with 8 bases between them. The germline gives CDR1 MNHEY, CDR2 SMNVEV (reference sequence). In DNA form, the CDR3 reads TGTGCCAGCAGTTTATTTTCTTCGGAGACCCAGTACTTC. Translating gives CASSLFSSETQYF.

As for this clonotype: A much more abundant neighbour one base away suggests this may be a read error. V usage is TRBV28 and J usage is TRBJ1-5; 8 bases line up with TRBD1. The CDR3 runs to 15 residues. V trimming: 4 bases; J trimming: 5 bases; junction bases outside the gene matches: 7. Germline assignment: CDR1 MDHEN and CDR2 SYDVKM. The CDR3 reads CASSSADRVYQPQHF. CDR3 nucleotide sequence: TGTGCCAGCAGTTCCGCGGACAGGGTATATCAGCCCCAGCATTTT.

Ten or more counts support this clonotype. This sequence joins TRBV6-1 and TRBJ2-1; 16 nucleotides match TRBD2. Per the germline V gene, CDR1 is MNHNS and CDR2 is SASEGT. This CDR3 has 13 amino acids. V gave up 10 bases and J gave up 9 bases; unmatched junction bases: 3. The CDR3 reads CATGTSGGAEQFF. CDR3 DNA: TGTGCCACTGGGACTAGCGGGGGGGCTGAGCAGTTCTTC.

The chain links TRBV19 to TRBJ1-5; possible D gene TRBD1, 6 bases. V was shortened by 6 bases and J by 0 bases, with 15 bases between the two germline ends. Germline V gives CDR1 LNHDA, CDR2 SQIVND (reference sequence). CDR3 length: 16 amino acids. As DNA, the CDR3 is TGTGCCAGTAGGAAAGGGACACCCATTAGCAATCAGCCCCAGCATTTT. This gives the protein CASRKGTPISNQPQHF.

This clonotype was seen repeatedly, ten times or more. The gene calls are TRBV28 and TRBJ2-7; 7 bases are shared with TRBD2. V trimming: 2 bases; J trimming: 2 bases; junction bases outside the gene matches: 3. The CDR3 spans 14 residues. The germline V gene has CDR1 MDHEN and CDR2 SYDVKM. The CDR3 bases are TGTGCCAGCAGTTTAGCGGGACTAACCTACGAGCAGTACTTC. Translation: CASSLAGLTYEQYF.

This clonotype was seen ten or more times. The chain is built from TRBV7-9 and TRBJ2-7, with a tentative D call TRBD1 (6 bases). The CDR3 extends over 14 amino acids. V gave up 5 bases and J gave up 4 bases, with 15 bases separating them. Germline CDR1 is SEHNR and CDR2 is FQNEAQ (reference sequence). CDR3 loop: CASSVNTGSYEQYF. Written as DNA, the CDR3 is TGTGCCAGCAGCGTAAACACAGGGTCTTACGAGCAGTACTTC.

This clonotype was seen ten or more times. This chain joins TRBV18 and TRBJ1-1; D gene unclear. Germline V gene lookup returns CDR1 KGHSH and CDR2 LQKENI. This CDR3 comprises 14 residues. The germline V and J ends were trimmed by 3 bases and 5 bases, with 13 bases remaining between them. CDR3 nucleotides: TGTGCCAGCTCACCCCTCTCCACTCAGACTGAAGCTTTCTTT. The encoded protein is CASSPLSTQTEAFF.

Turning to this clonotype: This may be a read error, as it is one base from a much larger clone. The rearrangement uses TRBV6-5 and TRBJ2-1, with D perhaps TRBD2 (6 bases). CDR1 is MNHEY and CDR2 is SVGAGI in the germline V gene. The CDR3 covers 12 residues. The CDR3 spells CASRGLSNKQFF. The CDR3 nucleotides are TGTGCCAGCAGGGGACTTTCCAATAAGCAGTTCTTC.

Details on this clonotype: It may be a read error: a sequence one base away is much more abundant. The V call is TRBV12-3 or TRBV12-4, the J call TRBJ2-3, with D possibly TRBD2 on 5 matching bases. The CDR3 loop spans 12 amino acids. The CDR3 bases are TGTGCCGGCAGGACTAGCACAGATACGCAGTATTTT. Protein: CAGRTSTDTQYF.

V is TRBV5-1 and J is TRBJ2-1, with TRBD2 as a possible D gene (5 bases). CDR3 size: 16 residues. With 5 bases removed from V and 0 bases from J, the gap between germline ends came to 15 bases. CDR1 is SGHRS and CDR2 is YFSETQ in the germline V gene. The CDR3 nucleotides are TGCGCCAGCAGTTCTAGAGCGGCTAGCTCCTACAATGAGCAGTTCTTC. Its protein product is CASSSRAASSYNEQFF.

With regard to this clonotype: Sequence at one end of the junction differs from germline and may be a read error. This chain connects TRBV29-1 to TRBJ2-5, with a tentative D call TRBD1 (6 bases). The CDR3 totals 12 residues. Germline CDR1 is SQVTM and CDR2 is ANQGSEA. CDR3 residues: CSDRTAQEAQYF. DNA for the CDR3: TGCAGCGACCGGACAGCTCAAGAGGCCCAGTACTTC.